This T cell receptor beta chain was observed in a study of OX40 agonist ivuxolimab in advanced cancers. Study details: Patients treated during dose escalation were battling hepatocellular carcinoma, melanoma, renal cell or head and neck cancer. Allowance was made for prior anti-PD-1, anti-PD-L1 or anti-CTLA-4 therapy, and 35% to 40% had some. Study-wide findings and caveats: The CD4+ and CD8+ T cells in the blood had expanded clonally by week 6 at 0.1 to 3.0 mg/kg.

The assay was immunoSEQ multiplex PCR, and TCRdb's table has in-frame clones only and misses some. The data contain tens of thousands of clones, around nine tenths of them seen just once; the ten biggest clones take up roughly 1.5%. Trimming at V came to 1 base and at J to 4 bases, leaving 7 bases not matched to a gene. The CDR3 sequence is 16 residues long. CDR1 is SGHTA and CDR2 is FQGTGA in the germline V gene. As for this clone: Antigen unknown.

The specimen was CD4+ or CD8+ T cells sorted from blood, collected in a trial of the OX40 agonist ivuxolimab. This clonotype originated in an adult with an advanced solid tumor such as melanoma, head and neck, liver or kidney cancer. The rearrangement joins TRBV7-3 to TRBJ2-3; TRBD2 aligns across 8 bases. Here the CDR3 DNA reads TGTGCCAGCAGCTTAAACCCCGGGACTAGTGCAGATACGCAGTATTTT. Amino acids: CASSLNPGTSADTQYF.